This section outlines one T cell receptor (beta chain) sequence together with its context. Using its own MiXCR run on the 5' RACE reads, TCRdb lists one record per CDR3 protein. The sample lists a few hundred thousand distinct CDR3 sequences; around 25% were seen once. CDR1 and CDR2 (germline): LGHNA, YNFKEQ. The CDR3 has 15 residues. V was shortened by 1 base and J by 2 bases, with 11 bases between the two germline ends. These data originate in a study of CD8 T cells in ankylosing spondylitis. The chain joins TRBV4-2 to TRBJ1-1, with D possibly matching TRBD1 (5 bases). Source material: blood, either unsorted or a sorted T cell fraction (not recorded which). The origin of this receptor is a male donor with ankylosing spondylitis or in good health (not recorded which). CDR3 sequence (DNA): TGTGCCAGCAGCCAAGTTGGGGCAGCCAACACTGAAGCTTTCTTT. Encoded protein: CASSQVGAANTEAFF.